What follows are 7 T cell receptor beta chains derived from one specimen sequenced in a study of blood T cells in healthy people across ages. A second PCR of 7 to 11 cycles used a sample-barcoded 5' primer and a J-beta primer mix. TCRdb reprocessed the 5' RACE reads with MiXCR, giving one entry per CDR3 protein. The table shows about 1.8 million distinct CDR3 sequences, with roughly 50% occurring only once. Material: blood. These receptors all stem from a woman in her 40s in good health.

The chain couples TRBV18 to TRBJ2-7; D not resolved. The end of the DNA is better explained by TRBJ2-5, so the J call may be wrong. In germline, CDR1 is KGHSH, CDR2 LQKENI. The CDR3 totals 13 residues. The CDR3 DNA follows: TGTGCCAGCTCCCGTCGGGCGGAAGAGACCCAGTACTTC. Translation gives CASSRRAEETQYF.

The V gene is TRBV20-1, the J gene TRBJ2-7; 9 bases map to TRBD2. J was trimmed by 2 bases and V by 0 bases; bases with no gene match: 5. Germline-derived CDR1 and CDR2 are DFQATT and SNEGSKA (reference sequence). CDR3 length: 15 amino acids. CDR3 DNA sequence: TGCAGTGCTAGAGATGCGGCGGGGGGGGCCTACGAGCAGTACTTC. It codes for CSARDAAGGAYEQYF.

This clonotype has just a few counts. V and J are TRBV7-2 and TRBJ2-7; perhaps TRBD2 as D (5 bases). Germline V gene lookup returns CDR1 SGHTA and CDR2 FQGNSA. Trimming cost V 8 bases and J 10 bases, with 30 bases left between them. This CDR3 is 16 amino acids long. The CDR3 reads CASPTRFVIYPGGQYF. For the CDR3, the DNA is TGTGCCAGCCCGACGCGATTTGTTATTTATCCCGGAGGACAGTACTTC.

CDR3 coding DNA: TGCGCCAGCAGCCAAGACGGAAGCAAGGACAATGAGCAGTTCTTC. It encodes CASSQDGSKDNEQFF. This chain links TRBV4-1 with TRBJ2-1; D is ambiguous. CDR3 length: 15 residues. V lost 0 bases to trimming and J lost 5 bases, with 11 bases between them. Germline lookup yields CDR1 MGHRA and CDR2 YSYEKL.

This clonotype has a handful of counts. The chain uses TRBV20-1 and TRBJ1-5; 10 bases are a match to TRBD1. The V and J ends lost 2 bases and 6 bases, in that order; junction bases with no gene match: 1. The length of the CDR3 is 13 residues. Germline CDR1 is DFQATT and CDR2 is SNEGSKA (reference sequence). The CDR3 here is CSARWTGGQPQHF. CDR3 coding DNA: TGCAGTGCTAGATGGACAGGGGGTCAGCCCCAGCATTTT.

The chain couples TRBV27 to TRBJ2-1; TRBD1 might be the D (5 bases). There are 15 residues in the CDR3. Deletions cut 2 bases from V and 10 bases from J, with 18 bases between. Germline V CDR1 and CDR2: MNHEY, SMNVEV (reference sequence). The CDR3 sequence is CASSLQGKSTYEQFF. In DNA, the CDR3 is TGTGCCAGCAGTTTACAGGGAAAGAGTACCTACGAGCAGTTCTTC.

The chain is built from TRBV10-2 and TRBJ2-4; possibly TRBD1 for D (6 bases). V lost 2 bases and J lost 0, with 11 bases in between. The CDR3 has 16 residues. Looked up from germline, CDR1 is WSHSY and CDR2 is SAAADI. The CDR3 protein is CASSEGGQLAKNIQYF. CDR3 nucleotide sequence: TGCGCCAGCAGTGAGGGAGGACAGCTAGCCAAAAACATTCAGTACTTC.